Listed here is a single T cell receptor beta chain. Antigen specificity is unknown. This entry comes from a study of cytomegalovirus exposure and HLA in healthy donors. Study-level results: A list of more than 150 TCR beta chains associated with cytomegalovirus was given. Reports showed the classifier diagnosing cytomegalovirus status with high specificity and sensitivity.

The CDR3 runs 16 residues. V shed 4 bases and J 0 bases; nucleotides not matched to a gene: 4. Germline CDR1 MNHNS, CDR2 SASEGT. Generated by immunoSEQ multiplex PCR, the TCRdb table keeps only in-frame clones and is missing some. The sample has 180,000 or so clones, approximately 87% seen once. The rearrangement joins TRBV6-1 to TRBJ1-5; TRBD1 aligns across 9 bases. The TCR originated in a woman aged 25 to 39 in good health and CMV-seronegative. The sequenced sample was PBMCs. Here the CDR3 DNA reads TGTGCCAGCAGTGCCCACAGGGGGCATAGCAATCAGCCCCAGCATTTT. The encoded protein is CASSAHRGHSNQPQHF.